The clone carrying this T cell receptor beta chain was counted ten times or more. This sample was taken from a study of immune characterization of retroperitoneal liposarcoma. From germline, CDR1 is SGHKS and CDR2 YYEKEE (reference sequence). The CDR3 has 13 residues. The trim removed 1 base at V and 10 bases at J, leaving 7 bases unmatched. TCRdb processed the PCR reads anew with MiXCR; each CDR3 protein has one entry. The table lists several thousand distinct CDR3 sequences, about 30% of them singletons. The chain is built from TRBV5-5 and TRBJ1-1, with 7 bases identical to TRBD1. The receptor was isolated from a female donor with retroperitoneal liposarcoma. The sample was tumor tissue. The CDR3 here is CASSLHTGVTAFF. In nucleotides, the CDR3 is TGTGCCAGCAGCTTGCATACAGGGGTAACAGCTTTCTTT.